A single sample is the source of the 27 T cell receptor beta chains below, sequenced in a study of T cells expressing NK-cell markers. TCRdb reprocessed the 5' RACE reads, keeping one entry per CDR3 protein, no DNA. The specimen's table records about 550,000 distinct CDR3 sequences. The sequencing input was blood T cells: a sorted CD56 or NKG2C T cell subset, CD4+ or CD8+ T cells, or bulk PBMC T cells (not recorded which). All receptors derive from a man younger than 35 in good health.

This CDR3 is CASSQESTSGLNTGELFF. The chain recombines TRBV4-1 with TRBJ2-2; the TCRdb D gene call, TRBD2, has no DNA to confirm it. The length of the CDR3 is 18 residues. From germline, CDR1 is MGHRA and CDR2 YSYEKL.

The chain employs TRBV5-1 and TRBJ2-1; the TCRdb call, TRBD2, lacks DNA for checking. The CDR3 spans 15 residues. Germline V lookup: CDR1 SGHRS, CDR2 YFSETQ. CDR3: CASSPEVSLVSEQFF.

This chain connects TRBV6-2 or TRBV6-3 to TRBJ1-5. The CDR3 length is 17 residues. CDR1 is MNHEY, CDR2 SVGEGT, per germline. The CDR3 loop is CASSYVTHSYSNQPQHF.

The V call is TRBV6-2 or TRBV6-3, the J call TRBJ2-5; TCRdb indicates TRBD2, and absent DNA this call remains unverified. This CDR3 has 15 residues. Germline V gives CDR1 MNHEY, CDR2 SVGEGT. CDR3 sequence reads: CASRRLEGLQETQYF.

This rearrangement joins TRBV7-9 to TRBJ2-7. This CDR3 has 15 residues. In germline, CDR1 is SEHNR, CDR2 FQNEAQ (reference sequence). The CDR3 region is CASSFGAGDSYEQYF.

The chain joins TRBV20-1 to TRBJ2-2; TCRdb lists TRBD1, though no DNA is available to test this call. CDR1 DFQATT and CDR2 SNEGSKA come from the germline V gene (reference sequence). This CDR3 is 15 amino acids long. The CDR3 here is CSAAGVKTNTGELFF.

The rearrangement uses TRBV6-2 or TRBV6-3 and TRBJ2-5; TCRdb's D gene call, TRBD1, goes unchecked for lack of DNA. The CDR3 covers 14 residues. Germline lookup yields CDR1 MNHEY and CDR2 SVGEGT. This CDR3 reads CASSSGAGQETQYF.

This rearrangement joins TRBV6-2 or TRBV6-3 to TRBJ2-3; the TCRdb D gene call, TRBD1, has no DNA to confirm it. The germline CDR1 and CDR2 sequences are MNHEY and SVGEGT. The CDR3 is 13 amino acids. The CDR3 reads CASRPPGEDTQYF.

This rearrangement joins TRBV9 to TRBJ2-5; TCRdb designates TRBD2, a call that cannot be tested without DNA. The germline gives CDR1 SGDLS, CDR2 YYNGEE. The CDR3 is 16 residues long. The CDR3: CASSSSFSGRRETQYF.

V gene TRBV2 combines with J gene TRBJ1-5; with no DNA, the TCRdb D assignment of TRBD1 cannot be verified. Germline CDR1 is SNHLY and CDR2 is FYNNEI. The length of the CDR3 is 14 residues. CDR3: CARGDRVNNQPQHF.

This chain joins TRBV20-1 and TRBJ1-2; with no DNA, the TCRdb D assignment of TRBD1 cannot be verified. The CDR3 totals 13 residues. Germline CDR1 and CDR2: DFQATT and SNEGSKA (reference sequence). The CDR3 sequence is CSAPFQGEIGYTF.

This sequence joins TRBV5-4 and TRBJ1-2; TCRdb's assignment of TRBD1 cannot be checked, as there is no DNA. Germline V gene sequence: CDR1 SGHNT, CDR2 YYREEE (reference sequence). This CDR3 spans 15 amino acids. This chain's CDR3 is CASSIGQGGGYGYTF.

The chain recombines TRBV11-2 with TRBJ2-2; without DNA, the TCRdb call of TRBD1 cannot be checked. CDR3 size: 16 residues. CDR1 and CDR2 from the germline V gene are SGHAT and FQNNGV. CDR3 region: CASSTILGSQPGELFF.

The rearrangement joins TRBV20-1 to TRBJ2-5; as DNA is missing, the TRBD1 call by TCRdb cannot be tested. This CDR3 contains 13 residues. CDR1 is DFQATT, CDR2 SNEGSKA, per germline (reference sequence). The CDR3 loop is CSAGLTGEETQYF.

This rearrangement joins TRBV6-2 or TRBV6-3 to TRBJ2-5. The CDR3 contains 15 residues. Germline V CDR1 and CDR2: MNHEY, SVGEGT. The CDR3 region is CASSYSNSVRETQYF.

The chain joins TRBV29-1 to TRBJ2-2. CDR1 is SQVTM and CDR2 is ANQGSEA in the germline V gene. The CDR3 spans 13 residues. CDR3 protein: CSVEVSVAGELFF.

This chain links TRBV7-8 with TRBJ2-4; no DNA is available, so the TRBD1 call from TCRdb remains unchecked. The CDR3 sequence is 14 residues long. The V gene's germline CDR1 is SGHVS and CDR2 FQNEAQ. This chain's CDR3 is CASSPGQQMNIQYF.

The chain employs TRBV7-9 and TRBJ2-5; the TCRdb call, TRBD1, lacks DNA for checking. CDR3 length: 15 residues. Germline V gene sequence: CDR1 SEHNR, CDR2 FQNEAQ (reference sequence). CDR3 sequence reads: CASSYRGPRQETQYF.

The rearrangement joins TRBV24-1 to TRBJ2-2; TCRdb calls TRBD2, which cannot be checked without DNA. CDR3 length equals 16 residues. CDR1 KGHDR and CDR2 SFDVKD come from the germline V gene. The CDR3 is CATSDRLAGVTGELFF.

The rearrangement links TRBV27 to TRBJ2-7. The CDR3 consists of 14 residues. From germline, CDR1 is MNHEY and CDR2 SMNVEV (reference sequence). The CDR3 protein is CASSLYSRGYEQYF.

The genes are TRBV12-3 or TRBV12-4 and TRBJ2-4; TCRdb's D gene call, TRBD1, goes unchecked for lack of DNA. This CDR3 has 12 amino acids. The CDR3 spells CASSYRVGVQYF.

The chain links TRBV7-8 to TRBJ2-2; as DNA is missing, the TRBD1 call by TCRdb cannot be tested. The CDR3 is made up of 15 amino acids. The germline V gene encodes CDR1 SGHVS and CDR2 FQNEAQ. The CDR3 protein is CASSPGRRNTGELFF.

The rearrangement joins TRBV20-1 to TRBJ1-5; with no DNA, the TCRdb D assignment of TRBD1 cannot be verified. The CDR3 has 19 amino acids. Germline CDR1 reads DFQATT; CDR2 reads SNEGSKA (reference sequence). CDR3 in amino acids: CSARGEWGVARGKNQPQHF.

V gene TRBV7-2 combines with J gene TRBJ1-5. Germline values: CDR1 SGHTA, CDR2 FQGNSA. This CDR3 is 18 amino acids long. CDR3 in amino acids: CASSLARQGVYSNQPQHF.

V gene TRBV7-2 combines with J gene TRBJ2-7; TCRdb's D gene call, TRBD1, goes unchecked for lack of DNA. The length of the CDR3 is 14 residues. Germline CDR1 SGHTA, CDR2 FQGNSA. This CDR3 is CASSLTGTTYEQYF.

The chain joins TRBV5-1 to TRBJ2-7. The CDR3 is made up of 13 amino acids. Germline V gene lookup returns CDR1 SGHRS and CDR2 YFSETQ. The CDR3 region is CASSGTPSDKQYF.

V is TRBV6-1 and J is TRBJ2-1; the D call of TRBD2 rests on TCRdb alone, since no DNA is present to check it. From germline, CDR1 is MNHNS and CDR2 SASEGT. This CDR3 is 14 amino acids long. This CDR3 reads CAAAAGSSYNEQFF.